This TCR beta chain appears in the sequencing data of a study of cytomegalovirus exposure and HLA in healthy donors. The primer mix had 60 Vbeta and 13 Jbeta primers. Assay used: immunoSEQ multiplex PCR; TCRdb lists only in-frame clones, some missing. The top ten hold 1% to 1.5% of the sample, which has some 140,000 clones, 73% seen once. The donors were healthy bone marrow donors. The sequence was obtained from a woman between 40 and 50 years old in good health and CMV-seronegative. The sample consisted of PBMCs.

CDR3 DNA: TGTGCCAGCAGCTTAGGTACAGGTGTGTCTCAGCCCCAGCATTTT. It is translated as CASSLGTGVSQPQHF. This chain joins TRBV7-2 and TRBJ1-5; weak D call: TRBD1 (5 bases). The germline V gene encodes CDR1 SGHTA and CDR2 FQGNSA. The CDR3 sequence is 15 residues long. Trimming cost V 1 base and J 6 bases, with 13 bases left between them.